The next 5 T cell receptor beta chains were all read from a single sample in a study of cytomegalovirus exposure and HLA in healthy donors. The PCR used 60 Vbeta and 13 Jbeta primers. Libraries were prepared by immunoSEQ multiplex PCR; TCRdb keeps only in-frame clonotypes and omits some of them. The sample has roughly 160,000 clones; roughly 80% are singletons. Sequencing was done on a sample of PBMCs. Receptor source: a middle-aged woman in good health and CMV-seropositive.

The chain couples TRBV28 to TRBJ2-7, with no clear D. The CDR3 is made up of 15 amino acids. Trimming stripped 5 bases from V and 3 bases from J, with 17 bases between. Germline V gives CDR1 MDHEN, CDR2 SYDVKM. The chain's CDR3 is CASSEIKGGGYEQYF. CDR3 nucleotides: TGTGCCAGCAGTGAAATTAAAGGCGGTGGCTACGAGCAGTACTTC.

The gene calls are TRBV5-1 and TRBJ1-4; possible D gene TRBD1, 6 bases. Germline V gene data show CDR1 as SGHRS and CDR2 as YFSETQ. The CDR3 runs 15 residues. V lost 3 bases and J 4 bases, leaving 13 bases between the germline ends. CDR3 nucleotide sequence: TGCGCCAGCAGCTCCCGGACAGCCCTTAATGAAAAACTGTTTTTT. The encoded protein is CASSSRTALNEKLFF.

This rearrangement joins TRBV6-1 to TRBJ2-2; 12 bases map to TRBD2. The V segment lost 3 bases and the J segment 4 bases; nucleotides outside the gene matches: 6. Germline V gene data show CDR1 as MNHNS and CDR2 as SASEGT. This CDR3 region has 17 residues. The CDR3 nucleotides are TGTGCCAGCAGTGATCTAGCGGGAGGGCCTATCACCGGGGAGCTGTTTTTT. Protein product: CASSDLAGGPITGELFF.

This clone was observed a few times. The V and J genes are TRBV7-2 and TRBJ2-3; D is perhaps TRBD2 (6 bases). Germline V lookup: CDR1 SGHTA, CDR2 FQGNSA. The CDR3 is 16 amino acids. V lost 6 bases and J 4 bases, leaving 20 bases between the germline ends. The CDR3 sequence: CASSYAGLRNSDTQYF. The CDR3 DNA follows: TGTGCCAGCAGTTACGCGGGACTCCGTAACTCAGATACGCAGTATTTT.

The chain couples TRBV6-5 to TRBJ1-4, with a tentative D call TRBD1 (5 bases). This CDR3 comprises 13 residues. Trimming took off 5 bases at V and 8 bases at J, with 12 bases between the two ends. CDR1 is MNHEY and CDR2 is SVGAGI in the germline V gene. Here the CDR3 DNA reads TGTGCCAGCAGTCCCCCGGGGGTAGAAAAACTGTTTTTT. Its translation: CASSPPGVEKLFF.